Detailed here is one T cell receptor (beta chain). Per patient, between 1 and 8 samples were collected at pretreatment and on-treatment time points. Germline V CDR1 and CDR2: SGHTA, FQGNSA. Trimming removed 1 base from V and 4 bases from J, with 16 bases in between. The CDR3 runs 16 residues. Data came from immunoSEQ multiplex PCR; TCRdb stores just in-frame clones and leaves some out. Here the sample spans about 84,000 clones, 82% being singletons. The data were obtained in a study of PD-L1 blockade in urothelial cancer. Turning to the study itself: Analyzed time points were 3 weeks (second dose) and 6 weeks after therapy began. There were a median of about 140,000 T cells in blood samples.

Sequencing was performed on PBMCs, taken around atezolizumab (anti-PD-L1) treatment. The clonotype originates from a man between 65 and 85 years old with urothelial cancer. The chain links TRBV7-2 to TRBJ1-2; a weak D match, TRBD1 (6 bases). Here the CDR3 DNA reads TGTGCCAGCAGCTTAGTTAGGCAGGGGACCCTCTATGGCTACACCTTC. Residues: CASSLVRQGTLYGYTF. Filled out from reference TRBV7-2 and TRBJ1-2, the complete variable domain reads GAGVSQSPSNKVTEKGKDVELRCDPISGHTALYWYRQSLGQGLEFLIYFQGNSAPDKSGLPSDRFSAERTGGSVSTLTIQRTQQEDSAVYLCASSLVRQGTLYGYTFGSGTRLTVV.